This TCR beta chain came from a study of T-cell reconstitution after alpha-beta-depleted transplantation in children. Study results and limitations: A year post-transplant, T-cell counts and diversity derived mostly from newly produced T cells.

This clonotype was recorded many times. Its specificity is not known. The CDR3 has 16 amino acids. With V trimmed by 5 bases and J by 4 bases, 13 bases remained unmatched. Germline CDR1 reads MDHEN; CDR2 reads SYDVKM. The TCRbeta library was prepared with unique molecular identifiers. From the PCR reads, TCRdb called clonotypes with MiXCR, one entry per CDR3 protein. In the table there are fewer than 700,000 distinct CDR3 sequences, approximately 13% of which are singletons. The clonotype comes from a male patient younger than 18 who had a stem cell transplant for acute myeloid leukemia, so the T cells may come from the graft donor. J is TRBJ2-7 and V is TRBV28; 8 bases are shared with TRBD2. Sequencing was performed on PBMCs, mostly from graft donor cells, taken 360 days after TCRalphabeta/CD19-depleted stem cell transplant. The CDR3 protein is CASSPPSGLAAYEQYF. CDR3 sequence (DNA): TGTGCCAGCAGTCCTCCATCCGGACTAGCTGCATACGAGCAGTACTTC.